What follows are 4 T cell receptor beta chains derived from one specimen sequenced in a study of T cells in Graves' hyperthyroidism and ophthalmopathy. Regions amplified from RNA transcripts were the TCR beta CDR3 regions. The HTBI primer set drove a first-round RT-PCR of the TCR CDR3. TCRdb re-called the multiplex PCR reads through MiXCR, storing one row per CDR3 protein. The top ten clones hold about 42% of a sample with 100,000 to 130,000 distinct CDR3 sequences, around a sixth of them seen once. Sequenced material: blood. These receptors all come from a woman aged 50 to 60 with Graves' hyperthyroidism.

This clonotype turned up a few times. The chain couples TRBV11-2 to TRBJ1-1, with D unclear. V was cut by 3 bases and J by 0 bases, with 8 bases left in between. Germline lookup yields CDR1 SGHAT and CDR2 FQNNGV. The CDR3 spans 14 residues. The CDR3 sequence: CASSFSGVNTEAFF. The CDR3 nucleotides read TGTGCCAGCAGCTTCTCCGGGGTGAACACTGAAGCTTTCTTT.

This sequence joins TRBV5-1 and TRBJ1-2; 9 bases are a match to TRBD1. Germline V gene sequence: CDR1 SGHRS, CDR2 YFSETQ. CDR3 length: 14 amino acids. Trimming removed 3 bases from V and 3 bases from J; junction bases left unmatched: 3. CDR3 DNA sequence: TGCGCCAGCAGCTGGACAGGGGAGGACTATGGCTACACCTTC. Translation gives CASSWTGEDYGYTF.

V usage is TRBV20-1 and J usage is TRBJ1-5; D might be TRBD1 (5 bases). The V gene lost 5 bases and the J gene lost 3 bases, with 11 bases spanning the gap. The CDR3 totals 13 residues. CDR1 and CDR2 from the germline V gene are DFQATT and SNEGSKA (reference sequence). For the CDR3, the DNA is TGCAGTGCTCACACGGGACCCAATCAGCCCCAGCATTTT. Protein sequence: CSAHTGPNQPQHF.

This clonotype appeared a few times. The chain employs TRBV20-1 and TRBJ1-1; TRBD1 matches 8 bases. Germline lookup yields CDR1 DFQATT and CDR2 SNEGSKA (reference sequence). This CDR3 is 16 amino acids long. V shed 3 bases, J shed 6 bases, and the junction held 15 bases outside the gene matches. The chain's CDR3 is CSARPAGLQGVSEAFF. The CDR3 DNA reads as TGCAGTGCTAGGCCCGCTGGCCTACAGGGGGTCTCTGAAGCTTTCTTT.